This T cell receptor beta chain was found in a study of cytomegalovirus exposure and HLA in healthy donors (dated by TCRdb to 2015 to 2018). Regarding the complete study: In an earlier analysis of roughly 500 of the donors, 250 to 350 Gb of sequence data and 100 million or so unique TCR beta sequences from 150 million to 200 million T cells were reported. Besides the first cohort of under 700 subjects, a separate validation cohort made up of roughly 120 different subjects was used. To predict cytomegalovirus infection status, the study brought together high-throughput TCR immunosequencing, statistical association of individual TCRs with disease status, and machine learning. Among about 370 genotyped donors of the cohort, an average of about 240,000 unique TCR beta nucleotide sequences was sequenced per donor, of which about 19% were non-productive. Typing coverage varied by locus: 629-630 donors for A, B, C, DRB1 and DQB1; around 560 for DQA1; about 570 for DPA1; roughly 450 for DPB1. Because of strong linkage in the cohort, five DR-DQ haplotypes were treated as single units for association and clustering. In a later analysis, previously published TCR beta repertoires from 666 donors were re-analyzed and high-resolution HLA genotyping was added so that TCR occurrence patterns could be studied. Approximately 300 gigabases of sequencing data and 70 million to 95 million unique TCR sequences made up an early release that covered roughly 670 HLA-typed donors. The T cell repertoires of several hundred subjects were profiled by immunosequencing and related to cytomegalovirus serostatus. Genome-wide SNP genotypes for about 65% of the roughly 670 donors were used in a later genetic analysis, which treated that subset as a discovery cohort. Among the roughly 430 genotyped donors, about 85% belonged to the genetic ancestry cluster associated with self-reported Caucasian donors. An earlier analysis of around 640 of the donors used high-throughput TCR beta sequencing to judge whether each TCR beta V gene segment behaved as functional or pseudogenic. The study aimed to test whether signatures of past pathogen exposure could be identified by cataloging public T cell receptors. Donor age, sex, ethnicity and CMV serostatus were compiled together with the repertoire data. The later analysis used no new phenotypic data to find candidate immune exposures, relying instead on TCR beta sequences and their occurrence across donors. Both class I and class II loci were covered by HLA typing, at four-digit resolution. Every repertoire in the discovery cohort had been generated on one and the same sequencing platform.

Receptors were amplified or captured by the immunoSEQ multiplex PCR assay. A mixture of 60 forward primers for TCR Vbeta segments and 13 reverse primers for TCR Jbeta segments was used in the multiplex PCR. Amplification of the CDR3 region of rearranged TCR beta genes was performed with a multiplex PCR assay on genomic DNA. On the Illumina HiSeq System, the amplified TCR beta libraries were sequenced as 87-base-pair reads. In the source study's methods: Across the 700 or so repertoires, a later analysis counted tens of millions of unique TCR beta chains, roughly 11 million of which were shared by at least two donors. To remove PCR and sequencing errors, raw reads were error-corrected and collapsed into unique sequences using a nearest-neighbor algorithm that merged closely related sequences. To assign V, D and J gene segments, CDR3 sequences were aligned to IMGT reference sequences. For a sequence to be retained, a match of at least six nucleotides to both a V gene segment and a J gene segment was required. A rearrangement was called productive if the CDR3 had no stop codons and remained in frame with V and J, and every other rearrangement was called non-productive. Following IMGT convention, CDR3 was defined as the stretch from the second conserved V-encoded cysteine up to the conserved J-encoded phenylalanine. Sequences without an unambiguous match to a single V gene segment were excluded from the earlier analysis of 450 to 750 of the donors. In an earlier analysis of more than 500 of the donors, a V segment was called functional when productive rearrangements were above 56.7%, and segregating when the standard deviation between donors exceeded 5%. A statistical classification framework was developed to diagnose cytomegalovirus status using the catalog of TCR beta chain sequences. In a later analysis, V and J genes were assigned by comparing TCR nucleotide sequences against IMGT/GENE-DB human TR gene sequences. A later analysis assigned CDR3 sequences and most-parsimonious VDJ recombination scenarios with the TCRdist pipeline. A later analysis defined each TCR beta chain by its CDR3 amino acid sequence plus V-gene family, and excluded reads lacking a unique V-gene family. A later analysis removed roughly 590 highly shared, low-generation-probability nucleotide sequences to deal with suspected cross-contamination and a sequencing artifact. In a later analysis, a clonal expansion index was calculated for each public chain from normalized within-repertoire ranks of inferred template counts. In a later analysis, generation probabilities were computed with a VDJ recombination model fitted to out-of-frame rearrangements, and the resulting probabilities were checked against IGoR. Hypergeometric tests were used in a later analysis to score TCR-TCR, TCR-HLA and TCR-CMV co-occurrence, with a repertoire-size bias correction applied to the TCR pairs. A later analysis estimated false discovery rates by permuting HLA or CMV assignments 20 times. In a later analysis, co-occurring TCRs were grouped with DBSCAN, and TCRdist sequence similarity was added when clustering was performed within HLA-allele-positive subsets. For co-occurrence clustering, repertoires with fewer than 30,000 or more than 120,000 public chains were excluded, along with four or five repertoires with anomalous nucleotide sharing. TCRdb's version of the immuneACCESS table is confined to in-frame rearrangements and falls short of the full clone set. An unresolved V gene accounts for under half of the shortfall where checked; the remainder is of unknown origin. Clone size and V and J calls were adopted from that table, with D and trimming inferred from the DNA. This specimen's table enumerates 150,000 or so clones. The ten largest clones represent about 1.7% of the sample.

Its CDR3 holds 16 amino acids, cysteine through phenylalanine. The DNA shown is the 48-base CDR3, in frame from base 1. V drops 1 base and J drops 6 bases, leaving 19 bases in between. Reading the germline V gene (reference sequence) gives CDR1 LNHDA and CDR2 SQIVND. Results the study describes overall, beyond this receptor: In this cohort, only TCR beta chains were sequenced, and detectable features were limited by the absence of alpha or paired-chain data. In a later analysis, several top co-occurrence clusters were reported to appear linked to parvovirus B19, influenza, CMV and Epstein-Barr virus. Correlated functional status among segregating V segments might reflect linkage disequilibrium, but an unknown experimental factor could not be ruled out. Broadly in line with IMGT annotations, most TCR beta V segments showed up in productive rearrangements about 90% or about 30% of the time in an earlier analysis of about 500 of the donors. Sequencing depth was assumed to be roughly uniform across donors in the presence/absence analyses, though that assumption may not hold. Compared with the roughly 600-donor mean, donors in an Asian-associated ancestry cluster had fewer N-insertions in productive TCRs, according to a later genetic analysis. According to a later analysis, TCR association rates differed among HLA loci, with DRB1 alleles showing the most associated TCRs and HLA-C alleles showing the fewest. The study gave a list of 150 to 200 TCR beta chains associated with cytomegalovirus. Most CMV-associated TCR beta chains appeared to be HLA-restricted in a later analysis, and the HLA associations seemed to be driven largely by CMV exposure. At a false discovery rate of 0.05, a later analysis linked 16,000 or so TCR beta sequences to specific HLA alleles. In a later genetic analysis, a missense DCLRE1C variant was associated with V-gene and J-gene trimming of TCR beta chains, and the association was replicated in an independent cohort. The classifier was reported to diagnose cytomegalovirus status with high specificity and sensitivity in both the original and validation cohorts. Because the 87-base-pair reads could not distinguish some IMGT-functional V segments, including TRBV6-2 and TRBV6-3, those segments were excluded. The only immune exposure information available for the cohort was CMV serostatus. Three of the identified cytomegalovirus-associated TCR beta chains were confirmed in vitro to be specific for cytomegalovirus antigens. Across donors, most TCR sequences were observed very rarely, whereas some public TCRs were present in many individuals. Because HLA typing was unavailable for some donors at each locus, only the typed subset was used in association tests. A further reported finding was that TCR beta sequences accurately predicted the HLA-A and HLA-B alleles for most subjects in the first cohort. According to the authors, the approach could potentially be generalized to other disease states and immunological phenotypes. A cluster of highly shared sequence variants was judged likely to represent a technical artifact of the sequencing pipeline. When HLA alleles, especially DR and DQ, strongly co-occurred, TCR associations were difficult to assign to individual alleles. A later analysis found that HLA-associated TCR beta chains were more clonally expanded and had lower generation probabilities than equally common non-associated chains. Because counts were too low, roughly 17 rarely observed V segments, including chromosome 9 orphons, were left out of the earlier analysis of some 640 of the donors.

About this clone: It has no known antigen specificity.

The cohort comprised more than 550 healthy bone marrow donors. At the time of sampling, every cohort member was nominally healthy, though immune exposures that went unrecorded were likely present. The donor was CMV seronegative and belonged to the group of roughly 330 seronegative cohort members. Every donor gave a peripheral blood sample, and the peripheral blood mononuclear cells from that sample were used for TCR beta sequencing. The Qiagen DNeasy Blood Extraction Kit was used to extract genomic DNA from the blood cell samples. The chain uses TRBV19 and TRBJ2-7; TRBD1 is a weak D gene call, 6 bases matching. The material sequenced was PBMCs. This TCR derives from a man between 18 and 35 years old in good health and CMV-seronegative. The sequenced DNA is TGTGCCAGTAGTATAGGACGAGGGACAAGGAGACCCGAGCAGTACTTC. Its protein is CASSIGRGTRRPEQYF.